The rows below give T cell receptor beta chains drawn from one sample of a study of T cell responses to AZD1222 COVID-19 vaccine. Method: immunoSEQ multiplex PCR; TCRdb's copy keeps in-frame clones and lacks some. The sample holds around 170,000 clones; over 90% are singletons and the top ten take about 2.1%. The source was peripheral blood, collected 28 days after the second AZD1222 dose. The receptors here all came from an adult who received the AZD1222 COVID-19 vaccine. CDR3s include the opening cysteine and the closing phenylalanine or tryptophan. D genes are given only for firm matches. Size values are once, few and many counts, or a class for expanded clones, and some rows have none.

CDR3 protein: CASSLRIRTGGADNSPLHF; CDR3 DNA: TGCGCCAGCAGCTTGCGAATCCGGACAGGGGGCGCAGATAATTCACCCCTCCACTTT; CDR3 length: 19; clone size: -; D gene: TRBD1; V gene: TRBV5-1; J gene: TRBJ1-6
CDR3 protein: CASAVSGELFF; CDR3 DNA: TGTGCTAGTGCCGTAAGCGGGGAGCTGTTTTTT; CDR3 length: 11; clone size: once; D gene: -; V gene: TRBV12-5; J gene: TRBJ2-2
CDR3 protein: CASRRNRGGIEEKLFF; CDR3 DNA: TGTGCCAGCAGGCGTAACAGGGGCGGAATTGAGGAAAAACTGTTTTTT; CDR3 length: 16; clone size: -; D gene: TRBD1; V gene: TRBV13; J gene: TRBJ1-4
CDR3 protein: CASSAAFGVSGNIQYF; CDR3 DNA: TGTGCCAGCAGCGCCGCGTTCGGGGTATCTGGAAACATTCAGTACTTC; CDR3 length: 16; clone size: -; D gene: -; V gene: TRBV9; J gene: TRBJ2-4
CDR3 protein: CASPPLGLAGAKYNEQFF; CDR3 DNA: TGTGCCAGCCCCCCGCTAGGGCTAGCGGGGGCCAAATACAATGAGCAGTTCTTC; CDR3 length: 18; clone size: once; D gene: TRBD2; V gene: TRBV13; J gene: TRBJ2-1
CDR3 protein: CAWSVTRQGLGKLFF; CDR3 DNA: TGTGCCTGGAGTGTAACTCGCCAGGGCTTAGGAAAACTGTTTTTT; CDR3 length: 15; clone size: -; D gene: -; V gene: TRBV30; J gene: TRBJ1-4
CDR3 protein: CASSQGHYEQYF; CDR3 DNA: TGTGCCAGCAGCCAAGGGCACTACGAGCAGTACTTC; CDR3 length: 12; clone size: once; D gene: -; V gene: TRBV4-2; J gene: TRBJ2-7
CDR3 protein: CASNVQSGTNEAFF; CDR3 DNA: TGTGCCAGTAATGTACAGTCGGGTACTAATGAAGCTTTCTTT; CDR3 length: 14; clone size: -; D gene: -; V gene: TRBV19; J gene: TRBJ1-1
CDR3 protein: CASRGRQLVDEQFF; CDR3 DNA: TGTGCCAGCAGAGGTCGGCAATTGGTGGATGAGCAGTTCTTC; CDR3 length: 14; clone size: -; D gene: -; V gene: TRBV28; J gene: TRBJ2-1
CDR3 protein: CASSSGRGGGYTF; CDR3 DNA: TGTGCCAGCAGCTCGGGCAGGGGAGGTGGCTACACCTTC; CDR3 length: 13; clone size: -; D gene: -; V gene: TRBV7-8; J gene: TRBJ1-2
CDR3 protein: CASSIGKRTGGRFLWGYTF; CDR3 DNA: TGTGCCAGCAGCATCGGTAAAAGGACAGGGGGTAGATTTTTGTGGGGCTACACCTTC; CDR3 length: 19; clone size: once; D gene: -; V gene: TRBV21-1; J gene: TRBJ1-2
CDR3 protein: CASSLVPGGRNEQFF; CDR3 DNA: TGTGCCAGCAGCTTAGTTCCGGGGGGGCGAAATGAGCAGTTCTTC; CDR3 length: 15; clone size: -; D gene: TRBD2; V gene: TRBV7-8; J gene: TRBJ2-1
CDR3 protein: CASSADTYGYTF; CDR3 DNA: TGTGCCAGCAGCGCAGACACTTATGGCTACACCTTC; CDR3 length: 12; clone size: -; D gene: -; V gene: TRBV5-4; J gene: TRBJ1-2
CDR3 protein: CASSLSGQSYEQYF; CDR3 DNA: TGTGCCAGCAGCTTATCGGGACAGTCCTACGAGCAGTACTTC; CDR3 length: 14; clone size: few; D gene: TRBD1; V gene: TRBV11-3; J gene: TRBJ2-7
CDR3 protein: CASSLDSPPETQYF; CDR3 DNA: TGTGCCAGCAGCTTAGATAGTCCCCCCGAGACCCAGTACTTC; CDR3 length: 14; clone size: -; D gene: -; V gene: TRBV7-9; J gene: TRBJ2-5
CDR3 protein: CASRWTGDADTQYF; CDR3 DNA: TGTGCCAGCAGATGGACAGGGGACGCAGATACGCAGTATTTT; CDR3 length: 14; clone size: -; D gene: TRBD1; V gene: TRBV6-5; J gene: TRBJ2-3
CDR3 protein: CASSLAPSWMYYTEAFF; CDR3 DNA: TGTGCCAGTAGTTTAGCGCCTTCTTGGATGTACTACACTGAAGCTTTCTTT; CDR3 length: 17; clone size: once; D gene: -; V gene: TRBV19; J gene: TRBJ1-1
CDR3 protein: CASSLAADTEAFF; CDR3 DNA: TGCGCCAGCAGCTTGGCAGCGGACACTGAAGCTTTCTTT; CDR3 length: 13; clone size: -; D gene: -; V gene: TRBV5-1; J gene: TRBJ1-1
CDR3 protein: CASSPDINQPQHF; CDR3 DNA: TGTGCCAGCAGCCCAGACATTAATCAGCCCCAGCATTTT; CDR3 length: 13; clone size: few; D gene: -; V gene: TRBV7-2; J gene: TRBJ1-5
CDR3 protein: CASGRSDRGSDEQFF; CDR3 DNA: TGTGCCAGCGGACGTTCGGACAGGGGCTCCGATGAGCAGTTCTTC; CDR3 length: 15; clone size: many; D gene: TRBD1; V gene: TRBV4-2; J gene: TRBJ2-1
CDR3 protein: CATQGDPNYGYTF; CDR3 DNA: TGTGCCACCCAGGGGGACCCTAACTATGGCTACACCTTC; CDR3 length: 13; clone size: -; D gene: TRBD1; V gene: TRBV10-3; J gene: TRBJ1-2
CDR3 protein: CASSEGPGRMVQFF; CDR3 DNA: TGTGCCAGCAGTGAAGGTCCGGGGAGGATGGTGCAGTTCTTC; CDR3 length: 14; clone size: once; D gene: -; V gene: TRBV2; J gene: TRBJ2-1
CDR3 protein: CASSLVHPGELFF; CDR3 DNA: TGTGCCAGCAGCTTAGTGCATCCCGGGGAGCTGTTTTTT; CDR3 length: 13; clone size: -; D gene: -; V gene: TRBV7-2; J gene: TRBJ2-2
CDR3 protein: CASSYSLQRGYGYTF; CDR3 DNA: TGTGCCAGCAGTTATTCACTCCAACGGGGCTATGGCTACACCTTC; CDR3 length: 15; clone size: -; D gene: -; V gene: TRBV6-5; J gene: TRBJ1-2
CDR3 protein: CASSLSTSATDTQYF; CDR3 DNA: TGTGCCAGCAGCTTGTCGACTAGCGCCACAGATACGCAGTATTTT; CDR3 length: 15; clone size: once; D gene: TRBD2; V gene: TRBV7-9; J gene: TRBJ2-3
CDR3 protein: CASSLGGNTEAFF; CDR3 DNA: TGTGCCAGCAGCTTGGGCGGAAACACTGAAGCTTTCTTT; CDR3 length: 13; clone size: -; D gene: -; V gene: TRBV11-3; J gene: TRBJ1-1
CDR3 protein: CASSFWTSRRETQYF; CDR3 DNA: TGTGCCAGCAGCTTCTGGACTAGCCGGAGGGAGACCCAGTACTTC; CDR3 length: 15; clone size: -; D gene: TRBD2; V gene: TRBV7-2; J gene: TRBJ2-5
CDR3 protein: CASSRGNGDYGYTF; CDR3 DNA: TGTGCCAGTAGTCGAGGGAACGGTGACTATGGCTACACCTTC; CDR3 length: 14; clone size: few; D gene: -; V gene: TRBV19; J gene: TRBJ1-2
CDR3 protein: CASTFSGGGETQYF; CDR3 DNA: TGTGCCAGCACCTTTAGCGGGGGCGGGGAGACCCAGTACTTC; CDR3 length: 14; clone size: once; D gene: TRBD2; V gene: TRBV6-5; J gene: TRBJ2-5
CDR3 protein: CASSYEYNSPLHF; CDR3 DNA: TGTGCCAGCAGTTATGAGTATAATTCACCCCTCCACTTT; CDR3 length: 13; clone size: -; D gene: -; V gene: TRBV6-5; J gene: TRBJ1-6
CDR3 protein: CASSGGQGVSYGYTF; CDR3 DNA: TGCGCCAGCAGCGGAGGACAGGGGGTGAGCTATGGCTACACCTTC; CDR3 length: 15; clone size: -; D gene: TRBD1; V gene: TRBV5-1; J gene: TRBJ1-2
CDR3 protein: CASSLSLQWGSNQPQHF; CDR3 DNA: TGTGCCAGCAGTTTATCACTACAGTGGGGGAGCAATCAGCCCCAGCATTTT; CDR3 length: 17; clone size: -; D gene: -; V gene: TRBV27; J gene: TRBJ1-5
CDR3 protein: CAISESTSGSTDTQYF; CDR3 DNA: TGTGCCATCAGTGAGTCTACTAGCGGGAGCACAGATACGCAGTATTTT; CDR3 length: 16; clone size: -; D gene: TRBD2; V gene: TRBV10-3; J gene: TRBJ2-3
CDR3 protein: CASSLNSQREQYF; CDR3 DNA: TGTGCCAGCAGCTTAAACAGCCAGCGGGAGCAGTACTTC; CDR3 length: 13; clone size: -; D gene: -; V gene: TRBV7-8; J gene: TRBJ2-7
CDR3 protein: CASSQDGIAYNSPLHF; CDR3 DNA: TGCGCCAGCAGCCAAGATGGGATAGCGTATAATTCACCCCTCCACTTT; CDR3 length: 16; clone size: -; D gene: -; V gene: TRBV4-3; J gene: TRBJ1-6
CDR3 protein: CASSLAGVLYEQYF; CDR3 DNA: TGTGCCAGCAGCTTAGCGGGAGTCCTGTACGAGCAGTACTTC; CDR3 length: 14; clone size: -; D gene: TRBD2; V gene: TRBV5-4; J gene: TRBJ2-7
CDR3 protein: CASSLGLAGNTGELFF; CDR3 DNA: TGTGCCAGCAGCTTAGGGCTAGCGGGTAATACCGGGGAGCTGTTTTTT; CDR3 length: 16; clone size: -; D gene: TRBD2; V gene: TRBV11-3; J gene: TRBJ2-2
CDR3 protein: CSVGGRGGGLPEAFF; CDR3 DNA: TGCAGCGTTGGGGGCAGGGGAGGTGGTTTGCCTGAAGCTTTCTTT; CDR3 length: 15; clone size: -; D gene: -; V gene: TRBV29-1; J gene: TRBJ1-1
CDR3 protein: CASSPDSNQPQHF; CDR3 DNA: TGTGCCAGCTCACCCGATAGCAATCAGCCCCAGCATTTT; CDR3 length: 13; clone size: -; D gene: -; V gene: TRBV18; J gene: TRBJ1-5
CDR3 protein: CASSIPTSGDYNEQFF; CDR3 DNA: TGTGCCAGCAGCATCCCAACTAGCGGGGATTACAATGAGCAGTTCTTC; CDR3 length: 16; clone size: -; D gene: TRBD2; V gene: TRBV7-8; J gene: TRBJ2-1
CDR3 protein: CASGFGKVGYGYTF; CDR3 DNA: TGTGCTAGTGGATTCGGGAAGGTCGGCTATGGCTACACCTTC; CDR3 length: 14; clone size: -; D gene: -; V gene: TRBV12-5; J gene: TRBJ1-2
CDR3 protein: CASSLGASGRGEETQYF; CDR3 DNA: TGTGCCAGCAGCTTGGGGGCTAGCGGGAGAGGGGAGGAGACCCAGTACTTC; CDR3 length: 17; clone size: -; D gene: TRBD2; V gene: TRBV11-3; J gene: TRBJ2-5
CDR3 protein: CAWSPTGTSGNTIYF; CDR3 DNA: TGTGCCTGGTCCCCCACAGGAACCTCTGGAAACACCATATATTTT; CDR3 length: 15; clone size: -; D gene: -; V gene: TRBV30; J gene: TRBJ1-3
CDR3 protein: CASSESTSGRASTDTQYF; CDR3 DNA: TGTGCCAGCAGTGAATCTACTAGCGGGAGGGCTAGCACAGATACGCAGTATTTT; CDR3 length: 18; clone size: -; D gene: TRBD2; V gene: TRBV25-1; J gene: TRBJ2-3
CDR3 protein: CASSPEQGTEAFF; CDR3 DNA: TGTGCCAGCAGCCCTGAGCAGGGGACTGAAGCTTTCTTT; CDR3 length: 13; clone size: -; D gene: -; V gene: TRBV6-4; J gene: TRBJ1-1
CDR3 protein: CASSYRNGTEAFF; CDR3 DNA: TGTGCCAGCAGTTACCGAAACGGGACCGAGGCTTTCTTT; CDR3 length: 13; clone size: -; D gene: -; V gene: TRBV6-6; J gene: TRBJ1-1
CDR3 protein: CASSPAGTVNTEAFF; CDR3 DNA: TGTGCCAGCAGCCCCGCGGGGACAGTGAACACTGAAGCTTTCTTT; CDR3 length: 15; clone size: few; D gene: TRBD1; V gene: TRBV14; J gene: TRBJ1-1
CDR3 protein: CASSLTGVTDTQYF; CDR3 DNA: TGTGCCAGTAGTCTGACAGGAGTCACAGATACGCAGTATTTT; CDR3 length: 14; clone size: -; D gene: -; V gene: TRBV19; J gene: TRBJ2-3